This entry concerns a single T cell receptor (beta chain). The sample belongs to a study of blood T cell repertoires in COVID-19. Turning to the study itself: Some COVID-19 samples were acute and others convalescent; all came from the United States, Italy and Spain. Sample material is recorded as cDNA or gDNA derived from T cells, B-cell-depleted T cells, or PBMCs.

As originally analysed: Estimation of nucleated cell counts relied on the amplification of reference gene primers. Generated by immunoSEQ multiplex PCR, the TCRdb table keeps only in-frame clones and is missing some. V and J calls and clone size are given by that table; D and trimming were obtained from the DNA. The sample contains a few hundred thousand clones, more than 80% of which appear only once. Per the germline V gene, CDR1 is MNHEY and CDR2 is SMNVEV (reference sequence). The CDR3 spans 15 residues. The germline V and J ends were trimmed by 3 bases and 7 bases, with 19 bases remaining between them.

The sequence was collected from a middle-aged man with acute or convalescent COVID-19. The sequencing input was peripheral blood. The chain employs TRBV27 and TRBJ2-7; TRBD1 might be the D (5 bases). The CDR3 spells CASSLGARASREQYF. The CDR3 nucleotides are TGTGCCAGCAGTTTGGGCGCCAGGGCAAGCAGGGAGCAGTACTTC.